The clone carrying this TCR beta chain was detected once. Its antigen remains unidentified. These data belong to a study of cytomegalovirus exposure and HLA in healthy donors. Each donor's status was that of a healthy bone marrow donor. This CDR3 has 13 residues. Germline trimming cut 0 bases from V and 9 bases from J; bases unmatched to any gene: 6. The germline CDR1 and CDR2 sequences are SGHRS and YFSETQ. Study-level points and caveats: Some V segments, TRBV6-2 and TRBV6-3 among them, were indistinguishable and were therefore excluded.

Primers for the PCR totalled 60 Vbeta and 13 Jbeta. Authors' data handling: In a later analysis, of tens of millions of unique beta chains, roughly 9.9 million appeared in at least two donors. TCRdb's table, derived via immunoSEQ multiplex PCR, lists solely in-frame clones and lacks some. D and trimming come from the DNA, and the V and J calls and clone size come from that table. This table has about 150,000 clones, over 70% appearing once. The chain uses TRBV5-1 and TRBJ2-7; 7 nucleotides match TRBD1. Material for sequencing was PBMCs. This clonotype originated in a man aged 30-40 years in good health and CMV-seropositive. The CDR3 nucleotides read TGCGCCAGCAGCTTGGCGTCAGGGGGAATGCAGTACTTC. As protein: CASSLASGGMQYF.